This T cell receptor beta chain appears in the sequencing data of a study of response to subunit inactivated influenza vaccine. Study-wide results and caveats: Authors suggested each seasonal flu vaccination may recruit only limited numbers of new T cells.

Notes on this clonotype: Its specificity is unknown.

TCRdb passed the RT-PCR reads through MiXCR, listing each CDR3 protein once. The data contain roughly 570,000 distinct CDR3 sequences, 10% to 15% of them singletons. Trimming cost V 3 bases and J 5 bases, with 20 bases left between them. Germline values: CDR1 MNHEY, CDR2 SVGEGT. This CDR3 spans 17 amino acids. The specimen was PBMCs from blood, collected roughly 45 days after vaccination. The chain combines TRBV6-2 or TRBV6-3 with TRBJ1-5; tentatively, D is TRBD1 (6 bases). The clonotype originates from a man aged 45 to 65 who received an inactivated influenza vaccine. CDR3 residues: CASSYYSAGASDQPQHF. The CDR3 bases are TGTGCCAGCAGTTATTATTCGGCAGGGGCCTCCGATCAGCCCCAGCATTTT.